The rows below give T cell receptor beta chains drawn from one sample of a study of T cell responses to AZD1222 COVID-19 vaccine. Assay used: immunoSEQ multiplex PCR; TCRdb lists only in-frame clones, some missing. The profile shows 120,000 or so clones, roughly 91% of them singletons. Here the sequenced sample was peripheral blood, taken on day 0 of AZD1222 vaccination. The receptors were gathered from an adult in good health. The CDR3 runs from the conserved cysteine through the conserved F or W. The D gene is left open where the match is weak. Size tells how often a clone was seen (once, few, many) or the class of an expanded clone, and some rows leave it out.

NA	NA	TRBV5-1	TRBJ1-1	CASSSRINLNTEAFF	TGCGCCAGCAGCTCCCGTATCAACCTGAACACTGAAGCTTTCTTT
NA	NA	TRBV10-2	TRBJ1-1	CASSETQGSLTEAFF	TGCGCCAGCAGTGAAACCCAGGGCAGCCTCACTGAAGCTTTCTTT
NA	NA	TRBV4-2	TRBJ2-2	CASSQDFAVGGPDTGELFF	TGTGCCAGCAGCCAAGATTTTGCGGTGGGGGGGCCGGACACCGGGGAGCTGTTTTTT
NA	TRBD1	TRBV5-6	TRBJ1-2	CASSLPSAGGVYGYTF	TGTGCCAGCAGCTTACCCTCGGCAGGGGGCGTCTATGGCTACACCTTC
NA	NA	TRBV4-1	TRBJ2-1	CASSHLLNSYNEQFF	TGCGCCAGCAGCCACCTATTAAACAGCTACAATGAGCAGTTCTTC
once	NA	TRBV10-2	TRBJ1-5	CASSVRGDQPQHF	TGCGCCAGCAGTGTTCGGGGGGATCAGCCCCAGCATTTT
few	TRBD1	TRBV4-1	TRBJ1-5	CASSHPGQLNQPQHF	TGCGCCAGCAGCCACCCGGGACAGCTCAATCAGCCCCAGCATTTT
once	NA	TRBV20-1	TRBJ2-1	CSARDGNEQFF	TGCAGTGCTAGAGACGGCAATGAGCAGTTCTTC
NA	NA	TRBV7-2	TRBJ1-1	CASSFEGLMNTEAFF	TGTGCCAGCAGCTTCGAAGGGTTAATGAACACTGAAGCTTTCTTT
NA	TRBD1	TRBV19	TRBJ1-5	CASSMAQGAGQPQHF	TGTGCCAGTAGTATGGCCCAGGGGGCGGGTCAGCCCCAGCATTTT
NA	TRBD1	TRBV11-2	TRBJ2-2	CASSFPSPRDRGSGELFF	TGTGCCAGCAGCTTCCCCTCCCCACGGGACAGGGGTTCCGGGGAGCTGTTTTTT
NA	NA	TRBV7-2	TRBJ1-2	CASSLFNSYGYTF	TGTGCCAGCAGCCTGTTTAACAGCTATGGCTACACCTTC
NA	NA	TRBV9	TRBJ1-4	CASSVGPGARATNEKLFF	TGTGCCAGCAGCGTAGGGCCGGGGGCAAGGGCAACTAATGAAAAACTGTTTTTT
NA	NA	TRBV4-3	TRBJ2-3	CASSQDYGSDADTQYF	TGCGCCAGCAGCCAAGACTATGGATCCGACGCAGATACGCAGTATTTT
few	NA	TRBV5-4	TRBJ1-1	CASSLGAANTEAFF	TGTGCCAGCAGCTTGGGGGCGGCGAACACTGAAGCTTTCTTT